The rows below give T cell receptor beta chains drawn from one sample of a study of beta chain features in type 1 diabetes. Assay used: immunoSEQ multiplex PCR; TCRdb lists only in-frame clones, some missing. The data contain about 400,000 clones, roughly 12% of them singletons. The sequencing sample was made of naive CD4+ T cells from blood. The receptors derive from a man aged 18 to 30 in good health. The CDR3 runs from the conserved cysteine through the conserved F or W. A D gene is named only where the DNA matches it firmly. Rows may omit the clone size; those that give it use once, few, many or a size class.

j_call d_call v_call clone_size cdr3_nt cdr3_aa
TRBJ2-7 - TRBV18 - TGTGCCAGCTCCCCGTTCCCAGGGGCCTACGAGCAGTACTTC CASSPFPGAYEQYF
TRBJ2-5 TRBD1 TRBV29-1 few TGCAGCGTTGGAACGACAGGGGGATTTGAAGAGACCCAGTACTTC CSVGTTGGFEETQYF
TRBJ1-2 - TRBV2 - TGTGCCAGCAGCTCGGACATTCCTAACTATGGCTACACCTTC CASSSDIPNYGYTF
TRBJ2-7 - TRBV28 few TGTGCCAGCAGACGAGCGGGTCGGAGCTCCTACGAGCAGTACTTC CASRRAGRSSYEQYF
TRBJ2-1 TRBD2 TRBV7-3 few TGTGCCAGCAGCCCCTGGCTAGCGGGAGGGTACAATGAGCAGTTCTTC CASSPWLAGGYNEQFF
TRBJ1-3 - TRBV4-3 - TGCGCCAGCAGCCAAGGGGCAGGAAACTCTGGAAACACCATATATTTT CASSQGAGNSGNTIYF
TRBJ2-1 TRBD1 TRBV4-1 - TGCGCCAGCAGCCAGGGACAGGGAGCCTACAATGAGCAGTTCTTC CASSQGQGAYNEQFF
TRBJ2-7 TRBD1 TRBV25-1 few TGTGCCAGCAGTAGGACAGGAGCCTACGAGCAGTACTTC CASSRTGAYEQYF
TRBJ2-4 - TRBV18 few TGTGCCAGCTCACTCGGACAGTCAGCCAAAAACATTCAGTACTTC CASSLGQSAKNIQYF
TRBJ2-7 TRBD1 TRBV5-4 few TGTGCCAGCAGCCCGGACAGGCGGCGGAACGAGCAGTACTTC CASSPDRRRNEQYF
TRBJ2-7 - TRBV5-4 few TGTGCCAGCAGCTTCGGCGGGGCTATCTCCTACGAGCAGTACTTC CASSFGGAISYEQYF
TRBJ2-7 - TRBV18 - TGTGCCAGCTCCCCCCTTTCGGCGGGACAGACCGACGAGCAGTACTTC CASSPLSAGQTDEQYF
TRBJ2-7 TRBD1 TRBV19 - TGTGCCAGTAGTCTCGGGACAGGGGACGATTACGAGCAGTACTTC CASSLGTGDDYEQYF
TRBJ1-3 - TRBV7-9 - TGTGCCAGCAGCCAGACAGGCTCTGGAAACACCATATATTTT CASSQTGSGNTIYF
TRBJ2-7 - TRBV6-6 few TGTGCCAGCAGTTACCGGTTCGGGTTCGAGCAGTACTTC CASSYRFGFEQYF
TRBJ2-1 - TRBV18 few TGTGCCAGCTCACCACGGGGCGGTACCTACAATGAGCAGTTCTTC CASSPRGGTYNEQFF
TRBJ1-5 - TRBV29-1 few TGCAGCGTTGTGGAGCAGGGGAGTCAGCCCCAGCATTTT CSVVEQGSQPQHF
TRBJ2-7 - TRBV7-2 - TGTGCCAGCAGTCTAATCGGGGAGGGGGGAGGTGAGCAGTACTTC CASSLIGEGGGEQYF
TRBJ2-2 - TRBV28 - TGTGCCAGCAGTCCGCGAGGTAGCGGGAACACCGGGGAGCTGTTTTTT CASSPRGSGNTGELFF
TRBJ1-5 - TRBV21-1 - TGTGCCAGCGACCAGGGGGGAAATCAGCCCCAGCATTTT CASDQGGNQPQHF
TRBJ2-3 TRBD2 TRBV30 - TGTGCCGGCGGGCGGGGGGGCACAGATACGCAGTATTTT CAGGRGGTDTQYF
TRBJ1-2 - TRBV29-1 many TGCAGCGTTGGTCGGGGTTATGGCTACACCTTC CSVGRGYGYTF
TRBJ1-3 TRBD1 TRBV2 - TGTGCCAGCAGCCCGGGACAGGGGACCCCCTCTGGAAACACCATATATTTT CASSPGQGTPSGNTIYF